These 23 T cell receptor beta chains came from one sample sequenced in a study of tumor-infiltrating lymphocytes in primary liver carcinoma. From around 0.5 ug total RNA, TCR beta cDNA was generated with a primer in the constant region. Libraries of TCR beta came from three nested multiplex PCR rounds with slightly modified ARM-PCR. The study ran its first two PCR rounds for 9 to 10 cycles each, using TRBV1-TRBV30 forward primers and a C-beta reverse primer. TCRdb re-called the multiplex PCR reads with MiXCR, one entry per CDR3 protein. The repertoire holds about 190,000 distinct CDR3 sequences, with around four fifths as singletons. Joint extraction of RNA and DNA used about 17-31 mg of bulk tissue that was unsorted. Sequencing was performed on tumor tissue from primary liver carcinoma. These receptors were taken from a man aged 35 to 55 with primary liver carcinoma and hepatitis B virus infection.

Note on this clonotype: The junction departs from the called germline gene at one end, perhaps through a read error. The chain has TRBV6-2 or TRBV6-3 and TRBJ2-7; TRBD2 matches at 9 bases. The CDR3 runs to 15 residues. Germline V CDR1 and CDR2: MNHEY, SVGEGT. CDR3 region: CTISTTTSGGYDQYF. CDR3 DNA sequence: TGTACCATCAGCACTACGACTAGCGGAGGGTACGATCAGTACTTC.

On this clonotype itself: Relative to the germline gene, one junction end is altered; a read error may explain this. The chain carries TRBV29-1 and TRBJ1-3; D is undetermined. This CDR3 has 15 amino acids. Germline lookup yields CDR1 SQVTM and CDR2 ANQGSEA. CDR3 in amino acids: CSVDTGSSSGNIIYF. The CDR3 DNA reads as TGCAGCGTTGATACGGGCTCTTCGAGTGGAAACATCATATATTTT.

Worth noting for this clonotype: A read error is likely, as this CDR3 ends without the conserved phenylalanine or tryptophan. CDR3: CSVVDGLYEQYL. For the CDR3, the DNA is TGCAGCGTTGTAGATGGGCTCTACGAGCAGTACCTC. The chain links TRBV29-1 to TRBJ2-7, with D uncertain. Germline assignment: CDR1 SQVTM and CDR2 ANQGSEA. The CDR3 length is 12 residues. The V gene lost 4 bases and the J gene lost 3 bases, with 10 bases spanning the gap.

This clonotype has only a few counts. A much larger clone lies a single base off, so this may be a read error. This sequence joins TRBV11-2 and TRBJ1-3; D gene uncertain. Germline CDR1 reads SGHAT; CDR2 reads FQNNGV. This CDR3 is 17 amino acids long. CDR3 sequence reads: CASSVSHTRAPGYTIYF. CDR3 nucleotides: TGTGCCAGCAGCGTCTCCCATACCCGGGCCCCTGGATACACCATATATTTT.

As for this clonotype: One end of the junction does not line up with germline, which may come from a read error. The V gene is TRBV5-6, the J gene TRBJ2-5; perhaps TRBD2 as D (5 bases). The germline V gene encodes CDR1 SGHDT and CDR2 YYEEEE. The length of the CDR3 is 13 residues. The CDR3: CPSSPSIRETQYF. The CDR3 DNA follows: TGTCCCAGCAGCCCTAGCATCCGGGAGACCCAGTACTTC. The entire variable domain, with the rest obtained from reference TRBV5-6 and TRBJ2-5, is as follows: DAGVTQSPTHLIKTRGQQVTLRCSPKSGHDTVSWYQQALGQGPQFIFQYYEEEERQRGNFPDRFSGHQFPNYSSELNVNALLLGDSALYLCPSSPSIRETQYFGPGTRLLVL.

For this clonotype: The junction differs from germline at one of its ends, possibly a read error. The CDR3 loop is CANSEVRTSEKYEQYF. The CDR3 bases are TGTGCCAACAGTGAAGTACGAACTAGCGAGAAGTACGAGCAGTACTTC. V usage is TRBV6-1 and J usage is TRBJ2-7, with 7 bases fitting TRBD2. CDR1 and CDR2 (germline): MNHNS, SASEGT. The CDR3 runs 16 residues.

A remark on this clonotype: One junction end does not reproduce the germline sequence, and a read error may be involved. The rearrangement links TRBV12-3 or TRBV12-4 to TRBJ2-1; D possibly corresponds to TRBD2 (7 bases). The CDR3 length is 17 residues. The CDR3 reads CANGEGGGSLPYNEQFF. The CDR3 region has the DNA TGTGCCAACGGGGAGGGGGGCGGGTCTCTCCCCTATAATGAGCAGTTCTTC.

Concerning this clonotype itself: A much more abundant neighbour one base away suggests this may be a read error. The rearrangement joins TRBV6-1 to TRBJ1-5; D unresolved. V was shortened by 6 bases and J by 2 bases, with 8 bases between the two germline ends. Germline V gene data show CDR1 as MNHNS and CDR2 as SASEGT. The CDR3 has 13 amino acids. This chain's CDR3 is CASSDGGNQPQHF. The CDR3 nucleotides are TGTGCCAGCAGCGACGGCGGCAATCAGCCCCAGCATTTT.

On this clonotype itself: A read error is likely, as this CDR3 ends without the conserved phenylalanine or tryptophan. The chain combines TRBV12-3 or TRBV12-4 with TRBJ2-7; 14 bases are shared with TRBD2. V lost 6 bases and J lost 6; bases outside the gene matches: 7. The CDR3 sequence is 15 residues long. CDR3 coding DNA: TGTGCCAGCAGACAGGGGGGGACTAGCGGGAGCGAGCAGTACTTA. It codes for CASRQGGTSGSEQYL.

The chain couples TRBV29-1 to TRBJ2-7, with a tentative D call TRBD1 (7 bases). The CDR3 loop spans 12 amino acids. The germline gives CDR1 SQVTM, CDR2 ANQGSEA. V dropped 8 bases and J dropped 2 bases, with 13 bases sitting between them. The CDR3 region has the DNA TGCAGCACTGTCAGGGGGGCCTACGAGCAGTACTTC. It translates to CSTVRGAYEQYF.

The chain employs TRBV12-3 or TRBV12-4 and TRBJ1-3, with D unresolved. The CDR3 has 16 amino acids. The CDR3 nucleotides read TGTGAAAGCAGTCTTGACCAGCGCATCTCTGGAAACACCATATATTTT. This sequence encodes CESSLDQRISGNTIYF.

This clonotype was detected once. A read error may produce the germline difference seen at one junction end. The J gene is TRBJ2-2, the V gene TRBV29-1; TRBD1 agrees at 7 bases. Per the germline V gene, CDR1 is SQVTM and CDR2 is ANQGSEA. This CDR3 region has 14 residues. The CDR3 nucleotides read TGCAGCACCCTAGAGGGGGCGAACACCGGGGAACTGTTTTTT. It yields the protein CSTLEGANTGELFF.

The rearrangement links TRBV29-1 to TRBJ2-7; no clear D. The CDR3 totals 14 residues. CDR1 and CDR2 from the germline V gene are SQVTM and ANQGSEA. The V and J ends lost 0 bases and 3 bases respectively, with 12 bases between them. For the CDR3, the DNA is TGCAGCGTTGAAGACACCTCTCCTTACTACGAGCAGTACTTC. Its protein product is CSVEDTSPYYEQYF.

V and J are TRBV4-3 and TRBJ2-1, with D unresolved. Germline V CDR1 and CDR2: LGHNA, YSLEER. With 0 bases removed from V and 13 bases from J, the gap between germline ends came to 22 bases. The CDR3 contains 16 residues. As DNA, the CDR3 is TGCGCCAGCAGCCAAGATAGAGACACCCTATACAATTATCAGTTCTTC. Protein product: CASSQDRDTLYNYQFF.

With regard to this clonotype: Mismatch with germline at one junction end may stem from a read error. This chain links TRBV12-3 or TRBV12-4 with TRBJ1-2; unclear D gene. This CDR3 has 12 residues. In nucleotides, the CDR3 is TGTACCAGCAGCTCTGGAGATATGGGCTACACTTTC. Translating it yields CTSSSGDMGYTF.

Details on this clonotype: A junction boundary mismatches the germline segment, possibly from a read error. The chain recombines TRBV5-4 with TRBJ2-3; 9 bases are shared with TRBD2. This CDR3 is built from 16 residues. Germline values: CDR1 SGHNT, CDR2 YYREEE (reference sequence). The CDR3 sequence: CANILLAGGPTYTQYF. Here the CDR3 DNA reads TGTGCCAACATCTTGCTCGCGGGAGGGCCCACATATACGCAGTATTTT.

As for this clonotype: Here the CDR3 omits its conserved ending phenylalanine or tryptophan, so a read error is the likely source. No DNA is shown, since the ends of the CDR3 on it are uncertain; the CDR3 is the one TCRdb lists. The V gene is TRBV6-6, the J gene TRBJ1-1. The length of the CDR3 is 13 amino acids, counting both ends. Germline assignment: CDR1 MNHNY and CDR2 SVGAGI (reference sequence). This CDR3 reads CASIPSSNTEAFY.

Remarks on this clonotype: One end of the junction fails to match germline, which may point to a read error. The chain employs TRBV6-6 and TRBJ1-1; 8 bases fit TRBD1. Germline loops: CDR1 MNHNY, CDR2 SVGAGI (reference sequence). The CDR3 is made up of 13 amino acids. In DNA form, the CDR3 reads TGTGTCAGCAGCACAGGGGGGACTACTGAAATTTTCTTT. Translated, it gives CVSSTGGTTEIFF.

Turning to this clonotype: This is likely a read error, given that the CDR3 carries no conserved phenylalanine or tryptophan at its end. The CDR3 is CASSLGGGWARDTQYS. CDR3 DNA: TGTGCCAGCAGCCTGGGCGGCGGGTGGGCACGAGATACGCAGTATTCT. The chain is built from TRBV5-4 and TRBJ2-3; a possible D gene is TRBD2 (5 bases). The CDR3 loop spans 16 amino acids. Trimming cost V 4 bases and J 5 bases, with 20 bases left between them. Germline CDR1 and CDR2: SGHNT and YYREEE (reference sequence).

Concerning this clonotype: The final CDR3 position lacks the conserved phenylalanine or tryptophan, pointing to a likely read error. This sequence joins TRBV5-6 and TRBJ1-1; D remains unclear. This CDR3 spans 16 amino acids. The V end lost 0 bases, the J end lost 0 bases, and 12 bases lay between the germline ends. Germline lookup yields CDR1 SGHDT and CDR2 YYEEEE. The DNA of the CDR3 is TGTGCCAGCAGCTTGGCTCCTAGGACTGTGAACACTGAAGCTTTCTCT. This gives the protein CASSLAPRTVNTEAFS.

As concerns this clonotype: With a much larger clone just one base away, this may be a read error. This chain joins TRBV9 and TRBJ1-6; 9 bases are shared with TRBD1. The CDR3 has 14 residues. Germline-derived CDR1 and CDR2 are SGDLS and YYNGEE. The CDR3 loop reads CASSEGQGNSSLHF. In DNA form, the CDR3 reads TGTGCCAGCAGCGAGGGACAGGGAAATTCATCCCTCCACTTT. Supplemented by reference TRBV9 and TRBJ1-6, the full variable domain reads DSGVTQTPKHLITATGQRVTLRCSPRSGDLSVYWYQQSLDQGLQFLIQYYNGEERAKGNILERFSAQQFPDLHSELNLSSLELGDSALYFCASSEGQGNSSLHFGNGTRLTVT.

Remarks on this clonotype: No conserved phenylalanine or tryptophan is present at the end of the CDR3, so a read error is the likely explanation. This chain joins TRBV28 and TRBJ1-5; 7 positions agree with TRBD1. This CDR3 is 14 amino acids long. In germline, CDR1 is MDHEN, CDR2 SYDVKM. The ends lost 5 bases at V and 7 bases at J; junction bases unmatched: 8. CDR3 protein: CASSITGATQPQHI. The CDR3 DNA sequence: TGTGCCAGCAGTATCACAGGGGCCACCCAGCCCCAGCATATT.

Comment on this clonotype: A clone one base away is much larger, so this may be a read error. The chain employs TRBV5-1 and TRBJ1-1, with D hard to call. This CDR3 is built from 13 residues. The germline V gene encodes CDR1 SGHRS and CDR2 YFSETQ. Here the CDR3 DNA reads TGCGCCAGCAGCGATGATCCGAACACTGAAGTTTTCTTT. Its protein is CASSDDPNTEVFF.